This T cell receptor beta chain is from a study of blood T cell repertoires in COVID-19. This CDR3 contains 14 residues. Germline V gene sequence: CDR1 SQVTM, CDR2 ANQGSEA. V lost 5 bases and J lost 6; bases outside the gene matches: 6. Clones were read by immunoSEQ multiplex PCR, and TCRdb kept only the in-frame ones, dropping some. The repertoire has about 86,000 clones, 82% of them found once; the top ten carry 1.2%. Sequencing input: peripheral blood. This sequence was found in a woman aged 80 or over with acute or convalescent COVID-19. This sequence joins TRBV29-1 and TRBJ1-4; TRBD1 matches at 10 bases. CDR3 sequence reads: CSVRRTGGDEKLFF. The DNA of the CDR3 is TGCAGCGTTCGAAGGACAGGGGGAGATGAAAAACTGTTTTTT. The full variable domain, rest sourced from reference TRBV29-1 and TRBJ1-4, is SAVISQKPSRDICQRGTSLTIQCQVDSQVTMMFWYRQQPGQSLTLIATANQGSEATYESGFVIDKFPISRPNLTFSTLTVSNMSPEDSSIYLCSVRRTGGDEKLFFGSGTQLSVL.